This record concerns one T cell receptor (beta chain) sequence. The antigen remains undetermined. These data come from a study of regulatory T cells in long-lasting Graves disease. To make TCR beta libraries, researchers used iRepertoire HTBI primers and Arm-PCR of CDR3 regions. TCRdb reprocessed the multiplex PCR reads with MiXCR, giving one entry per CDR3 protein. The data contain about 290,000 distinct CDR3 sequences, around 21% of them singletons. General study results and limits: A greater number of public clonotypes (under 3,000) was shared by persistent patients than by new patients (roughly 930).

Specified time point: persistent/refractory GD, antithyroid drugs over 5 years with positive TRAb. Isolated PBMC RNA provided the starting material for the TCR library. Patients hailed from an endocrinology department in Xi'an, China. V was pared by 5 bases and J by 2 bases, with 13 bases between. Per germline, CDR1 LGHNA and CDR2 YNFKEQ. This CDR3 spans 14 amino acids. The sequencing used peripheral blood mononuclear cells (PBMCs), collected when the disease was refractory, from a patient treated with antithyroid drugs. The clonotype was recovered from a female donor with Graves disease. The V call is TRBV4-2, the J call TRBJ2-7, with TRBD2 as a possible D gene (6 bases). The CDR3, as DNA: TGTGCCAGCAGCGGGACGGAGGGTGCCTACGAGCAGTACTTC. Translated: CASSGTEGAYEQYF.